Listed here are 6 T cell receptor beta chains from one sample, sequenced in a study of cytomegalovirus exposure and HLA in healthy donors. PCR involved 60 Vbeta and 13 Jbeta primers. Profiling relied on immunoSEQ multiplex PCR, and the TCRdb table lists in-frame clones only, not all of them. The table records 120,000 or so clones, roughly 77% of them present only once. Sequencing used PBMCs. Receptor source: a man aged 18 to 29 in good health and CMV-seronegative.

The CDR3 DNA reads as TGTGCCAGCAGTGTCAGGGCCTTCCAAGAGACCCAGTACTTC. It encodes CASSVRAFQETQYF. The chain joins TRBV2 to TRBJ2-5, with D possibly being TRBD1 (5 bases). Trimming removed 4 bases from V and 1 base from J, with 10 bases in between. CDR3 size: 14 residues. Germline CDR1 reads SNHLY; CDR2 reads FYNNEI.

The chain recombines TRBV10-3 with TRBJ1-2, with 8 bases fitting TRBD1. V was pared by 8 bases and J by 1 base, with 9 bases of the junction left unmatched. The germline CDR1 and CDR2 sequences are ENHRY and SYGVKD. This CDR3 is built from 15 residues. The CDR3 bases are TGTGCCATCCGGACTGGACAGGGTGGTAACTATGGCTACACCTTC. Its translation is CAIRTGQGGNYGYTF.

The chain joins TRBV29-1 to TRBJ2-7, with 8 bases identical to TRBD1. The V gene's germline CDR1 is SQVTM and CDR2 ANQGSEA. Germline trimming cut 8 bases from V and 5 bases from J; bases unmatched to any gene: 11. The CDR3 is made up of 13 amino acids. This chain's CDR3 is CSSRQGISDEQYF. The CDR3 DNA reads as TGCAGCAGCCGACAGGGGATAAGCGACGAGCAGTACTTC.

The V and J genes are TRBV29-1 and TRBJ1-1, with D tentatively TRBD1 (6 bases). Trimming took off 3 bases at V and 1 base at J, with 21 bases between the two ends. The CDR3 length is 17 residues. Per germline, CDR1 SQVTM and CDR2 ANQGSEA. The CDR3 DNA is TGCAGCGTTGAGCAGGGGAGGGACGGGTGGCCGAACACTGAAGCTTTCTTT. Amino acids: CSVEQGRDGWPNTEAFF.

This clone was seen a few times. The same CDR3 is also encoded by other DNA sequences in this sample. The J gene is TRBJ1-1, the V gene TRBV5-6; 10 bases fit TRBD1. Losses at the gene ends were 0 bases for V and 5 bases for J; bases not matched to a gene: 1. The CDR3 has 14 residues. Germline CDR1 and CDR2: SGHDT and YYEEEE. The CDR3 loop is CASSLGTGGTEAFF. CDR3 in DNA: TGTGCCAGCAGCTTGGGGACAGGGGGTACTGAAGCTTTCTTT.

V gene TRBV5-6 combines with J gene TRBJ2-1; 11 bases match TRBD2. The CDR3 is made up of 18 amino acids. Germline assignment: CDR1 SGHDT and CDR2 YYEEEE. V lost 5 bases to trimming and J lost 2 bases; unmatched junction nucleotides: 12. This CDR3 reads CASRLLAGGHPPYNEQFF. CDR3 coding DNA: TGTGCCAGCAGACTCCTAGCGGGGGGCCATCCTCCCTACAATGAGCAGTTCTTC. Variable domain in full (rest from reference TRBV5-6 and TRBJ2-1): DAGVTQSPTHLIKTRGQQVTLRCSPKSGHDTVSWYQQALGQGPQFIFQYYEEEERQRGNFPDRFSGHQFPNYSSELNVNALLLGDSALYLCASRLLAGGHPPYNEQFFGPGTRLTVL.